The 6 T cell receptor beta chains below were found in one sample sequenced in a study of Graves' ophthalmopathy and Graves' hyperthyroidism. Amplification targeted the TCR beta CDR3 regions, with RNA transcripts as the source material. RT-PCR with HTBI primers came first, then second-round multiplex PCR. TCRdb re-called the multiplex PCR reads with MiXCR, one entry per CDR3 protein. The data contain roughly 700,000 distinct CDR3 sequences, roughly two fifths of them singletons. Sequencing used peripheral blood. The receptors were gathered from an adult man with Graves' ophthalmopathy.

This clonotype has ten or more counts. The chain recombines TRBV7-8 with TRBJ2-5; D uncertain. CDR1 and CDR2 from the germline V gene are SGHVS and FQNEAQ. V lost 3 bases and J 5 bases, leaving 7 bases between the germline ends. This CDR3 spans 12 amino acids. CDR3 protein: CASSLHRETQYF. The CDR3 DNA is TGTGCCAGCAGCTTGCACCGGGAGACCCAGTACTTC.

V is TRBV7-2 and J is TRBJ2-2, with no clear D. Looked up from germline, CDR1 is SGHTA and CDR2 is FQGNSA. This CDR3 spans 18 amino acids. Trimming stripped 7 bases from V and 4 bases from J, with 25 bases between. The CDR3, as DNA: TGTGCCAGCACCCTTAGTGGTCGGCGGCCATTGAGCACCGGGGAGCTGTTTTTT. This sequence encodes CASTLSGRRPLSTGELFF.

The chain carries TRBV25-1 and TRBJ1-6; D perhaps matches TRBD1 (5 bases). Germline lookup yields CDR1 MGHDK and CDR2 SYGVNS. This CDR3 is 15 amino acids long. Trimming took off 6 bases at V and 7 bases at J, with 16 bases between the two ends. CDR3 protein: CASRGDAGRNSPLHF. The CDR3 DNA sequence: TGTGCCAGCAGGGGAGATGCAGGGCGCAATTCACCCCTCCACTTT.

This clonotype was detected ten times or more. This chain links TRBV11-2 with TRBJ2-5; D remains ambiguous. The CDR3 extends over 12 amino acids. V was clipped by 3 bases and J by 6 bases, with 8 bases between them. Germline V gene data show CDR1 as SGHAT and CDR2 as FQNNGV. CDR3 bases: TGTGCCAGCAGCTTTTACGTGCAGACCCAGTACTTC. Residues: CASSFYVQTQYF.

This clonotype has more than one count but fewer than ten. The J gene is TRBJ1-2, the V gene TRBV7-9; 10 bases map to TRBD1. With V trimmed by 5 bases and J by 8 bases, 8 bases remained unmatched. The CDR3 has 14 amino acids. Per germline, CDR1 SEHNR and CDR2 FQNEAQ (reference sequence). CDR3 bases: TGTGCCAGCAGCAAGCGACAGGGGGCCGACGGCTACACCTTC. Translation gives CASSKRQGADGYTF. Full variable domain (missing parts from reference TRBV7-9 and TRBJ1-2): DTGVSQNPRHKITKRGQNVTFRCDPISEHNRLYWYRQTLGQGPEFLTYFQNEAQLEKSRLLSDRFSAERPKGSFSTLEIQRTEQGDSAMYLCASSKRQGADGYTFGSGTRLTVV.

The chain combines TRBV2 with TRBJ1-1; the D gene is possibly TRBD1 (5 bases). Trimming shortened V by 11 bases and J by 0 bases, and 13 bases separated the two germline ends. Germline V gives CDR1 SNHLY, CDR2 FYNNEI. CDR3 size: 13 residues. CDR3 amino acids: CAAVGHMNTEAFF. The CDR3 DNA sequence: TGTGCCGCAGTTGGACACATGAACACTGAAGCTTTCTTT.